This T cell receptor beta chain was sequenced for a study of shared clonotypes between healthy human individuals (dated by TCRdb to the early 2020s). In terms of the full investigation: The cohort comprised a couple of women and a few men aged 18 to 49 years. To estimate repertoire size and how much clonotypes are shared between individuals, the study performed deep sequencing of blood TCR repertoires from about five healthy adults. Different laboratories and diverse techniques were used to prepare libraries and sequence TCR repertoires, to increase sequencing depth and limit assay-specific biases. Leukapheresis yielded between about 0.8 and 9.5 billion PBMCs per donor. The study at large found these results: The small number of donors limited the genetic and exposure-history diversity represented. Pairwise subsampling indicated that sequencing depth was expected to affect the degree of clonotype sharing among donors. Sampling was restricted to blood, and TCR repertoires in tissue are likely to differ from TCR repertoires in blood.

Of note for this clone: Its antigen is still unknown. Nothing much larger sits one base from this clone, and base qualities are not available.

CDR1 and CDR2, looked up from the germline V gene, are LGHNA and YNFKEQ. Trimming at the junction amounts to 3 bases on V and 6 bases on J, and the germline ends lie 14 bases apart. The cysteine opens and the phenylalanine closes a CDR3 of 15 amino acids. Kept here is only the CDR3 DNA, which spans 45 bases and is read in frame from base 1. Using the deep immunoSEQ assay, multiplex PCR amplified TCR CDR3 regions from genomic DNA. Extracted genomic DNA from each cell subset was distributed evenly across all wells of several immunoSEQ 96-well plates, and each plate was treated as a replicate. For unsorted PBMC, roughly 270 ng genomic DNA, equal to 32,000 or so T cell genomes, was loaded into each replicate PCR. Ten immunoSEQ deep assay plates were used to sequence the unsorted PBMC genomic DNA. The purified libraries were quantified using a Qubit 3.0 fluorometer, sized with a Bioanalyzer 2100, and then quantified again using the KAPA Library Quantification kit. Each immunoSEQ 96-well plate was sequenced on its own single-read 150-cycle Illumina NextSeq 550 flow cell. On the study's bioinformatics: Because only junctional sequences without quality scores were contained in the immunoSEQ output, filtering matching that applied to full-length reads could not be performed. Sequences were annotated with PyIR, a Python wrapper for IgBLAST v1.9, using IMGT germline references to assign V/J genes and CDR3. Reads were removed for weak V/J assignments (E-value above 1e-6), missing CDR3, stop codons, out-of-frame junctions, or ambiguous translated residues. V3J clonotypes were defined as sequences sharing an identical inferred V gene, J gene, and CDR3 amino acid sequence. Percentage overlap between repertoires was calculated by dividing the number of shared unique clonotypes by the size of the smaller repertoire. Repertoire richness was assessed with RTK rarefaction, the Chao1 estimator, and Recon v2.1 estimates of unobserved clonotypes. The clones in this table, taken by TCRdb from immuneACCESS, are in-frame only. Not every clone is retained; where verified, under half of the shortfall comes from an unresolved V gene, and the cause of the rest is unknown. That table supplies the V and J calls and clone size; D and trimming were determined from the DNA. The sample table contains hundreds of thousands of clones; only one count was recorded for 79% of them. The ten top clones hold 13% of the sample.

Donors were healthy HIV-negative adults with no recently reported acute infections or vaccinations. All donors were Caucasian adults living in Nashville, Tennessee, USA. For unsorted samples, approximately 81 million PBMCs were counted, and genomic DNA was extracted using the QIAamp DNA Blood Mini kit. Blood was obtained by leukapheresis, after which PBMCs were separated by Ficoll-Histopaque density gradient centrifugation and cryopreserved in liquid nitrogen vapor phase. The origin of this receptor is a woman between 40 and 55 years old in good health. Some clones in this sample may be carry-over from other donors' samples. Input material: PBMCs. The chain is encoded by TRBV4-2 joined to TRBJ2-2; the D segment is perhaps TRBD1 or TRBD2, each sharing 5 matched bases. The DNA is TGTGCCAGCAGCCAGGGACCGTCGAAGGCCGGGGAGCTGTTTTTT. Its product reads: CASSQGPSKAGELFF.